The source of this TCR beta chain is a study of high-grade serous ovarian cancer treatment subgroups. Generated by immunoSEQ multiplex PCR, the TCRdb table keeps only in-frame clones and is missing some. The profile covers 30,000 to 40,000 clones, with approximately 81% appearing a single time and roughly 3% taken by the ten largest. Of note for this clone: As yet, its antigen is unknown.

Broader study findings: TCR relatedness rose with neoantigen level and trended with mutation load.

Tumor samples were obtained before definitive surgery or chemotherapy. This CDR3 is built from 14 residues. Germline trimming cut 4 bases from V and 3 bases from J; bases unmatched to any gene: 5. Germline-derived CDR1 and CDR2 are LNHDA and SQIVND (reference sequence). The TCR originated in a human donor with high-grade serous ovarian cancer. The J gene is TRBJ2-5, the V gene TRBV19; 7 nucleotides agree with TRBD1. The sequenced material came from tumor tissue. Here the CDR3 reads CASSTRDSKETQYF. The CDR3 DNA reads TGTGCCAGTAGTACTCGGGACAGCAAAGAGACCCAGTACTTC.